One and the same sample provided the 9 T cell receptor beta chains below, sequenced in a study of blood T cell repertoires in COVID-19. Profiled with immunoSEQ multiplex PCR; TCRdb holds only in-frame clones, not every one. The sample lists about 370,000 clones, about nine tenths occurring once. The sample taken for sequencing was PBMCs or T cells enriched from blood (not recorded which). These receptors were collected from a woman aged 35 to 49 who had been exposed to COVID-19.

This chain links TRBV27 with TRBJ1-4; tentative D call: TRBD1 (5 bases). Per the germline V gene, CDR1 is MNHEY and CDR2 is SMNVEV (reference sequence). The CDR3 covers 16 residues. The V and J ends lost 5 bases and 3 bases respectively, with 16 bases between them. The CDR3 DNA reads as TGTGCCAGCAGTCTCCGGTCGGGGGTGGCTAATGAAAAACTGTTTTTT. Protein sequence: CASSLRSGVANEKLFF. Full variable domain (missing parts from reference TRBV27 and TRBJ1-4): EAQVTQNPRYLITVTGKKLTVTCSQNMNHEYMSWYRQDPGLGLRQIYYSMNVEVTDKGDVPEGYKVSRKEKRNFPLILESPSPNQTSLYFCASSLRSGVANEKLFFGSGTQLSVL.

V gene TRBV5-1 combines with J gene TRBJ2-7, with 8 bases that match TRBD1. Looked up from germline, CDR1 is SGHRS and CDR2 is YFSETQ. The CDR3 is 15 amino acids. J lost 5 bases, V lost 4 bases, and 11 bases had no gene match. This CDR3 is CASSGVGTGGDEQYF. The CDR3 DNA follows: TGCGCCAGCAGCGGGGTCGGGACAGGAGGCGACGAGCAGTACTTC.

V usage is TRBV7-6 and J usage is TRBJ1-1; 7 nucleotides align to TRBD1. The junction had 18 bases not matched to a gene; V was cut back by 6 bases and J by 5 bases. Germline lookup yields CDR1 SGHVS and CDR2 FNYEAQ. The CDR3 length is 17 residues. The CDR3: CASSESGTGATRTEAFF. DNA of the CDR3: TGTGCCAGCAGTGAAAGTGGCACAGGGGCGACAAGGACTGAAGCTTTCTTT.

This clone occurred a few times. The chain joins TRBV9 to TRBJ2-2, with 7 bases fitting TRBD1. J gave up 4 bases and V 4 bases, and 7 bases lay outside the gene matches. Germline values: CDR1 SGDLS, CDR2 YYNGEE. The CDR3 extends over 15 amino acids. CDR3 region: CASSPRQGGTGELFF. The CDR3 DNA sequence: TGTGCCAGCAGCCCCCGACAGGGTGGCACCGGGGAGCTGTTTTTT.

This clone came up once. The chain carries TRBV5-6 and TRBJ1-1; possibly TRBD1 for D (6 bases). CDR3 length equals 14 residues. Germline CDR1 SGHDT, CDR2 YYEEEE. Trimming took off 5 bases at V and 1 base at J, with 12 bases between the two ends. The CDR3 reads CASSDQGRNTEAFF. In DNA form, the CDR3 reads TGTGCCAGCAGTGATCAGGGGCGGAACACTGAAGCTTTCTTT.

The chain links TRBV2 to TRBJ1-2; TRBD1 is a possible D gene (5 bases). This CDR3 is 12 amino acids long. CDR1 is SNHLY, CDR2 FYNNEI, per germline. The V gene lost 3 bases and the J gene lost 6 bases, with 8 bases spanning the gap. CDR3 in amino acids: CASSDLDNGYTF. CDR3 coding DNA: TGTGCCAGCAGTGACCTGGACAATGGCTACACCTTC.

This clone was found once. The chain is built from TRBV9 and TRBJ1-1; D unclear. V was clipped by 0 bases and J by 7 bases, with 7 bases between them. Germline V gives CDR1 SGDLS, CDR2 YYNGEE. The CDR3 covers 12 residues. The CDR3 bases are TGTGCCAGCAGCGTAGGGGGAGGTGAAGCTTTCTTT. This codes for CASSVGGGEAFF.

This chain joins TRBV27 and TRBJ2-1; TRBD2 aligns across 8 bases. V trimming: 8 bases; J trimming: 7 bases; junction bases outside the gene matches: 16. There are 16 residues in the CDR3. Germline assignment: CDR1 MNHEY and CDR2 SMNVEV (reference sequence). The CDR3 sequence: CASAKSGSFFSNEQFF. For the CDR3, the DNA is TGTGCCAGCGCAAAGAGCGGGAGTTTTTTTTCAAATGAGCAGTTCTTC.

This clone was observed a few times. V gene TRBV7-2 combines with J gene TRBJ2-7; 8 bases are shared with TRBD1. This CDR3 is 15 amino acids long. The germline V gene has CDR1 SGHTA and CDR2 FQGNSA. V dropped 5 bases and J dropped 5; count of bases not matched to a gene: 11. Here the CDR3 reads CASSQGAATRDEQYF. CDR3 nucleotide sequence: TGTGCCAGCAGCCAGGGGGCGGCTACCCGGGACGAGCAGTACTTC.